These T cell receptor beta chains were read from a single sample in a study of blood T cell repertoires in COVID-19. Sequenced by immunoSEQ multiplex PCR; TCRdb stores in-frame clones only, minus some. In the table there are 84,000 or so clones, 65% to 85% of which are singletons. Sequenced sample: peripheral blood. Receptors originate from a woman over 75 with acute or convalescent COVID-19. CDR3s include the opening cysteine and the closing phenylalanine or tryptophan.

v_call | cdr3_aa
TRBV5-1 | CASSLEWGGRSYEQYF
TRBV2 | CASKFGTANEKLFF
TRBV7-6 | CASSLFRLSYNEQFF
TRBV6-6 | CASSPGTGALRGNQPQHF
TRBV19 | CASRTDRDPYGYTF
TRBV10-3 | CAISVGTGAQPQHF
TRBV7-2 | CASSPRAGVYEQYF
TRBV19 | CASSRGTDYEQYF
TRBV3-1/TRBV3-2 | CASSQGGGRWETQYF
TRBV7-2 | CASSLGARGTVAYEQYF
TRBV6-5 | CASRKGQATEAFF
TRBV7-2 | CASSLGGTGVSGNTIYF
TRBV10-1 | CASSNSDSYEQYF
TRBV12-5 | CASAGTANTEAFF
TRBV5-4 | CASSFHVRSEAFF
TRBV19 | CASSMGQGSLTDTQYF
TRBV24-1 | CATSGQGYEQYF
TRBV27 | CASSPTTLAGSGELFF
TRBV6-2/TRBV6-3 | CASSSPDRGSYEQYF
TRBV2 | CASSDGGQYNSPLHF
TRBV3-1/TRBV3-2 | CASSQDGGRAFF
TRBV3-1/TRBV3-2 | CASTRPGDTEAFF
TRBV12-3/TRBV12-4 | CASIFAGSKEQFF
TRBV7-2 | CASSSRQDSNQPQHF
TRBV6-6 | CASSYVYGYGYTF
TRBV6-5 | CASRPGQGSYEQYF
TRBV11-2 | CASSLGQVARNTEAFF
TRBV6-2/TRBV6-3 | CASRPADRVRGNQPQHF
TRBV28 | CASQGQYNSPLHF
TRBV14 | CASSPRQGAGEQYF
TRBV5-1 | CASSSGQGAVGYTF
TRBV19 | CASRNQGFGTEAFF
TRBV7-9 | CASSPPGRAGNNEQFF
TRBV21-1 | CASPYYEQYF
TRBV15 | CATSRVPEKETQYF
TRBV30 | CAWSPGRVGAGYTF